This TCR beta chain appears in the sequencing data of a study of blood T cell repertoires in COVID-19. Study context: Acute-phase and convalescent COVID-19 samples originated in the United States, Italy and Spain. T cells, B-cell-depleted T cells, or PBMCs provided the cDNA or gDNA that served as material.

With 0 bases clipped from V and 5 bases from J, the junction kept 5 bases outside the gene matches. CDR1 and CDR2 from the germline V gene are SGHTS and YDEGEE. This CDR3 has 15 residues. Seattle participants joined during active infection and were tracked over time. Per the original methods: Researchers report that nucleated cell counts were estimated from reference gene primer amplification. Repertoires were generated with immunoSEQ multiplex PCR, while TCRdb's copy carries only in-frame clones and drops some. Clonal size and the V and J genes are those of that table, whereas D and trimming came from the DNA. This table holds 200,000 to 250,000 clones, roughly 76% found once.

The sequenced sample was peripheral blood. The chain uses TRBV5-8 and TRBJ2-1, with 7 bases matching TRBD2. This TCR was recovered from a woman older than 75 with COVID-19, enrolled during active disease. The CDR3 DNA is TGTGCCAGCAGCTTGGGGGCTAGCGGTAACAATGAGCAGTTCTTC. It is translated as CASSLGASGNNEQFF.